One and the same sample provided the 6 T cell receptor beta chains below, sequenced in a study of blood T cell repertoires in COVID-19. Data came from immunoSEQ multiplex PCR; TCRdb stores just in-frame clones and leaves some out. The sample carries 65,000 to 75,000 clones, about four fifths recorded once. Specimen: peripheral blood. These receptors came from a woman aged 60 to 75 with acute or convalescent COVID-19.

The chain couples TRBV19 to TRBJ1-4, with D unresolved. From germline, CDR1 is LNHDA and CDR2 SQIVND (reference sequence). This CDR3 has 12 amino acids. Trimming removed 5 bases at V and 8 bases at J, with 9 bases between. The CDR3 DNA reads TGTGCCAGTAGTGTACGAAGCGAAAAACTGTTTTTT. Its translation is CASSVRSEKLFF.

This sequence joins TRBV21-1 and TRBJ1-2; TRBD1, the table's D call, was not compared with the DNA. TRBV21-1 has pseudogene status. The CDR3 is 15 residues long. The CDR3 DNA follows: TGTGCCAGCAGCAAGTCCGACAGGGCCCGCTATGGCTACACCTTC. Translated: CASSKSDRARYGYTF.

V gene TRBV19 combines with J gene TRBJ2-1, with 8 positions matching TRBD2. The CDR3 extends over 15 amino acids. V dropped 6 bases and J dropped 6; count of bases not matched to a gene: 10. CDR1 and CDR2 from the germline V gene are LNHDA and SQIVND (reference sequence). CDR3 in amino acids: CASREVAGNRNEQFF. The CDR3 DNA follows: TGTGCCAGTAGGGAGGTAGCGGGGAATCGCAATGAGCAGTTCTTC. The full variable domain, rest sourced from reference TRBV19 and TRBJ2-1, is DGGITQSPKYLFRKEGQNVTLSCEQNLNHDAMYWYRQDPGQGLRLIYYSQIVNDFQKGDIAEGYSVSREKKESFPLTVTSAQKNPTAFYLCASREVAGNRNEQFFGPGTRLTVL.

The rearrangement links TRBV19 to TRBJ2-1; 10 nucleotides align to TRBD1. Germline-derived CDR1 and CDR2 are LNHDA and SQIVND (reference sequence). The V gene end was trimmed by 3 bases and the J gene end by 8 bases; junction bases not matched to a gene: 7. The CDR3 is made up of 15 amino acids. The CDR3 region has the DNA TGTGCCAGTAGTATCCCGGGACAGGGGTCTGATGAGCAGTTCTTC. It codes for CASSIPGQGSDEQFF.

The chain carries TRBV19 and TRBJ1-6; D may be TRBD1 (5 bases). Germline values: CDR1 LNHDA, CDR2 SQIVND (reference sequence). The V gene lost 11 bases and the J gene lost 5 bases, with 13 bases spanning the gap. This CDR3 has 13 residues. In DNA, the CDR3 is TGTGCCGCCCGACAGCAAGATAATTCACCCCTCCACTTT. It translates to CAARQQDNSPLHF.

CDR3 protein: CASSLGGGPSYNEQFF. CDR3 nucleotide sequence: TGTGCCAGCAGCCTCGGGGGGGGGCCCTCCTACAATGAGCAGTTCTTC. The chain uses TRBV13 and TRBJ2-1; 8 positions agree with TRBD2. Germline lookup yields CDR1 PRHDT and CDR2 FYEKMQ (reference sequence). After removal of 5 bases from V and 0 bases from J, the junction contained 6 bases not matched to a gene. This CDR3 has 16 residues.